The 23 T cell receptor beta chains below come from one sample, sequenced in a study of blood T cells in healthy people across ages. Sample-barcoded 5' priming and a J-beta primer mix drove a second PCR of about 6 to 12 cycles. TCRdb called the 5' RACE reads again in MiXCR, with one record for every CDR3 protein. The sample includes over 1,300,000 distinct CDR3 sequences, 45% to 70% seen only once; the top ten take over 6.5%. Sample: blood. Every receptor here comes from a man aged 18 to 30 in good health.

This CDR3 reads CASSPGVGENVEAFF. The CDR3 nucleotides are TGCGCCAGCAGCCCGGGGGTCGGGGAGAACGTAGAAGCTTTCTTT. The gene calls are TRBV5-1 and TRBJ1-1, with D perhaps matching TRBD1 (5 bases). V lost 4 bases, J lost 8 bases, and 21 bases lay in between. CDR3 length: 15 residues. Germline loops: CDR1 SGHRS, CDR2 YFSETQ.

This chain joins TRBV14 and TRBJ2-4; D might be TRBD1 (6 bases). The better agreement between TRBJ2-7 and the DNA end casts doubt on the J call. CDR3 length: 14 amino acids. Germline CDR1 SGHDN, CDR2 FVKESK. The CDR3 DNA reads as TGTGCCAGCAGCCAAGCACAGGGCTCAAGCGAGCAGTACTTC. Encoded protein: CASSQAQGSSEQYF.

The rearrangement joins TRBV25-1 to TRBJ1-2; D is ambiguous. The CDR3 is 14 amino acids. V was clipped by 2 bases and J by 0 bases, with 7 bases between them. The germline CDR1 and CDR2 sequences are MGHDK and SYGVNS. In nucleotides, the CDR3 is TGTGCCAGCAGTGAAACCTACACTAACTATGGCTACACCTTC. Translating it yields CASSETYTNYGYTF.

This sequence joins TRBV7-2 and TRBJ1-2; D is uncertain. The germline gives CDR1 SGHTA, CDR2 FQGNSA. There are 14 residues in the CDR3. With 3 bases removed from V and 1 base from J, the gap between germline ends came to 9 bases. The CDR3 region is CASSFSSYNYGYTF. CDR3 sequence (DNA): TGTGCCAGCAGCTTCTCAAGCTATAACTATGGCTACACCTTC.

This clonotype was observed once. The gene calls are TRBV29-1 and TRBJ2-4; perhaps TRBD1 as D (5 bases). The closer fit of TRBJ2-7 to the DNA end suggests the J call may be wrong. CDR1 is SQVTM, CDR2 ANQGSEA, per germline. The CDR3 spans 12 residues. CDR3 in DNA: TGCAGCGGACAGAGCCTAGGCAACGAGCAGTACTTC. Translated: CSGQSLGNEQYF.

This clonotype was seen only once. The chain couples TRBV20-1 to TRBJ2-7, with D unclear. V dropped 0 bases and J dropped 2 bases, with 5 bases sitting between them. Germline lookup yields CDR1 DFQATT and CDR2 SNEGSKA (reference sequence). The CDR3 contains 12 residues. The CDR3 region has the DNA TGCAGTGCTAGAGACAACACCTACGAGCAGTACTTC. The encoded protein is CSARDNTYEQYF.

This clonotype showed up many times. The chain has TRBV12-3 or TRBV12-4 and TRBJ2-4; a weak D match, TRBD1 (5 bases). Trimming cost V 6 bases and J 4 bases, with 13 bases left between them. This CDR3 contains 14 residues. The CDR3, as DNA: TGTGCCAGCAGACCCATAGGGGAAAAAAACATTCAGTACTTC. Translating gives CASRPIGEKNIQYF.

This clonotype was recorded a few times. The V gene is TRBV29-1, the J gene TRBJ2-7; TRBD1 matches 11 bases. Germline lookup yields CDR1 SQVTM and CDR2 ANQGSEA. After removal of 8 bases from V and 0 bases from J, the junction contained 6 bases not matched to a gene. CDR3 length: 14 residues. CDR3: CSIGQGANSYEQYF. The CDR3 DNA follows: TGCAGCATAGGACAGGGGGCCAACTCCTACGAGCAGTACTTC.

The rearrangement uses TRBV4-1 and TRBJ2-7, with 7 bases identical to TRBD2. The J call may not be correct, given that the DNA end is closer to TRBJ2-5. Germline loops: CDR1 MGHRA, CDR2 YSYEKL. The CDR3 loop spans 15 amino acids. The CDR3 loop is CASSQEGSSGETQYF. CDR3 in DNA: TGCGCCAGCAGCCAAGAGGGGTCTAGCGGAGAGACCCAGTACTTC.

This sequence joins TRBV5-1 and TRBJ2-5, with D perhaps TRBD1 (5 bases). The J call is doubtful: the DNA matches TRBJ2-7 better. Germline CDR1 is SGHRS and CDR2 is YFSETQ. The length of the CDR3 is 14 residues. CDR3 sequence: CASSLEFRDYEQYF. In DNA, the CDR3 is TGCGCCAGCAGCTTGGAATTCAGGGACTACGAGCAGTACTTC.

The J gene is TRBJ1-2, the V gene TRBV4-3; D is uncertain. V was trimmed by 4 bases and J by 6 bases, leaving 15 bases between them. Per germline, CDR1 LGHNA and CDR2 YSLEER. The CDR3 extends over 14 amino acids. CDR3 sequence: CASSPRPGLHGYTF. CDR3 bases: TGCGCCAGCAGCCCCCGCCCCGGGTTACATGGCTACACCTTC.

The rearrangement links TRBV15 to TRBJ1-2; possible D gene TRBD1, 5 bases. The V gene's germline CDR1 is LNHNV and CDR2 YYDKDF (reference sequence). Trimming removed 3 bases from V and 5 bases from J, with 7 bases in between. This CDR3 contains 12 residues. CDR3 nucleotides: TGTGCCACCAGCAGCCAGGGTTATGGCTACACCTTC. Translating gives CATSSQGYGYTF.

V gene TRBV20-1 combines with J gene TRBJ2-7; no clear D. The CDR3 sequence is 13 residues long. Germline V gene lookup returns CDR1 DFQATT and CDR2 SNEGSKA (reference sequence). Trimming took 3 bases from V and 0 from J, leaving 9 bases between them. The CDR3 DNA reads TGCAGTGCTAGGATAGCTAGCTCCTACGAGCAGTACTTC. This sequence encodes CSARIASSYEQYF.

In this sample, this clonotype turned up a few times. The chain combines TRBV4-2 with TRBJ2-1; 8 bases align to TRBD2. Germline assignment: CDR1 LGHNA and CDR2 YNFKEQ. This CDR3 is built from 13 residues. V lost 1 base and J lost 9; bases outside the gene matches: 2. CDR3 sequence (DNA): TGTGCCAGCAGCCAAGGTACTAGCGGTGAGCAGTTCTTC. This codes for CASSQGTSGEQFF.

V usage is TRBV29-1 and J usage is TRBJ2-3; unclear D gene. The V and J ends lost 6 bases and 7 bases respectively, with 17 bases between them. CDR3 length: 13 residues. From germline, CDR1 is SQVTM and CDR2 ANQGSEA. The CDR3 DNA reads TGCAGCGTGGAGACCGTCAATAATAATACGCAGTATTTT. It specifies CSVETVNNNTQYF.

The chain uses TRBV20-1 and TRBJ2-1, with TRBD1 identical over 9 bases. V was pared by 5 bases and J by 2 bases, with 7 bases of the junction left unmatched. CDR3 length equals 15 residues. Germline assignment: CDR1 DFQATT and CDR2 SNEGSKA (reference sequence). The CDR3 region has the DNA TGCAGTGCTCAACCGGACAGGGGTACCTACAATGAGCAGTTCTTC. Translation gives CSAQPDRGTYNEQFF.

This clonotype has more than one count but fewer than ten. The CDR3 region is CSARDVENYGYTF. The DNA of the CDR3 is TGCAGTGCTAGAGATGTGGAGAACTATGGCTACACCTTC. This chain uses TRBV20-1 with TRBJ1-2, with D unclear. V lost 0 bases and J 2 bases, leaving 7 bases between the germline ends. The germline CDR1 and CDR2 sequences are DFQATT and SNEGSKA (reference sequence). The length of the CDR3 is 13 residues.

The chain is built from TRBV30 and TRBJ2-3; D is possibly TRBD1 (5 bases). CDR3 size: 13 residues. Germline lookup yields CDR1 GTSNPN and CDR2 SVGIG (reference sequence). Trimming took 2 bases from V and 5 from J, leaving 11 bases between them. The chain's CDR3 is CAWSQGSGDTQYF. Here the CDR3 DNA reads TGTGCCTGGAGTCAGGGCTCCGGAGATACGCAGTATTTT.

The chain couples TRBV27 to TRBJ2-7; 8 bases fit TRBD2. The V gene end was trimmed by 3 bases and the J gene end by 0 bases; junction bases not matched to a gene: 4. The CDR3 is made up of 15 amino acids. CDR1 and CDR2 from the germline V gene are MNHEY and SMNVEV (reference sequence). CDR3 sequence reads: CASSFGGGNSYEQYF. The DNA of the CDR3 is TGTGCCAGCAGTTTTGGCGGGGGGAACTCCTACGAGCAGTACTTC.

J is TRBJ2-4 and V is TRBV16; D remains unclear. The J call could be wrong; TRBJ2-7 is a better fit for the DNA end. The germline CDR1 and CDR2 sequences are KGHSY and FQNENV. The CDR3 runs to 15 residues. The CDR3 coding sequence is TGTGCCAGCAGCCCCCCAGACCTTCTTGGCTACGAGCAGTACTTC. This encodes CASSPPDLLGYEQYF.

V usage is TRBV20-1 and J usage is TRBJ2-1, with D possibly called TRBD1 or TRBD2 (5 bases each). Trimming removed 2 bases from V and 7 bases from J, with 15 bases in between. CDR3 size: 14 residues. Germline V CDR1 and CDR2: DFQATT, SNEGSKA (reference sequence). In DNA, the CDR3 is TGCAGTGCTAGATTAGGACTGGGACGGAATGAGCAGTTCTTC. Protein: CSARLGLGRNEQFF.

The V call is TRBV5-6, the J call TRBJ2-7, with TRBD1 matching 8 bases. V shed 5 bases, J shed 1 base, and the junction held 8 bases outside the gene matches. This CDR3 is 15 amino acids long. CDR1 SGHDT and CDR2 YYEEEE come from the germline V gene. DNA for the CDR3: TGTGCCAGCAGTCACCGGGACAGGCCATCCTACGAGCAGTACTTC. Its protein is CASSHRDRPSYEQYF.

There are a few counts of this clonotype. This sequence joins TRBV20-1 and TRBJ2-3; 8 bases are a match to TRBD2. V dropped 6 bases and J dropped 6; count of bases not matched to a gene: 17. The CDR3 is made up of 16 amino acids. The germline V gene has CDR1 DFQATT and CDR2 SNEGSKA (reference sequence). The CDR3 DNA is TGCAGTGCGGAAGAGCGGGAGACCACCGTAATTGATACGCAGTATTTT. The encoded protein is CSAEERETTVIDTQYF.